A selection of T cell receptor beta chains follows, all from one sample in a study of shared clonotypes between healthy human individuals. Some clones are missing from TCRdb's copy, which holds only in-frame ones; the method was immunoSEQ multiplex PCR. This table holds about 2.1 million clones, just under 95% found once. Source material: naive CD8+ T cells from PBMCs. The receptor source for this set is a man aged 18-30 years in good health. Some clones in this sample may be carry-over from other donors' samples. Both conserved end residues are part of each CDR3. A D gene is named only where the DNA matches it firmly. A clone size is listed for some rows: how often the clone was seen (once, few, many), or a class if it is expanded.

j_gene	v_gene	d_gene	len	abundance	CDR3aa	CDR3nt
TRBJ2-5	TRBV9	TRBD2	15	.	CASSEGTSVEETQYF	TGTGCCAGCAGCGAAGGGACTAGCGTAGAAGAGACCCAGTACTTC
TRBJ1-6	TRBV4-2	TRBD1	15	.	CASSLQGAINSPLHF	TGTGCCAGCAGCCTACAGGGGGCGATCAATTCACCCCTCCACTTT
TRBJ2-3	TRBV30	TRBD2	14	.	CACGLAGNTDTQYF	TGTGCCTGCGGACTAGCCGGGAACACAGATACGCAGTATTTT
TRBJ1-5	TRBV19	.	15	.	CASSIDRWSNQPQHF	TGTGCCAGTAGTATAGATCGTTGGAGCAATCAGCCCCAGCATTTT
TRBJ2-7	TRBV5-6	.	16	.	CASSWGSASQGYEQYF	TGTGCCAGCAGTTGGGGTTCGGCCTCCCAGGGCTACGAGCAGTACTTC
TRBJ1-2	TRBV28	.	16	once	CASKGQEEGSGYGYTF	TGTGCCAGCAAAGGACAAGAAGAAGGGTCGGGCTATGGCTACACCTTC
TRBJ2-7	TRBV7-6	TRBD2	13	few	CASSFGWEGEQYF	TGTGCCAGCAGCTTTGGCTGGGAGGGCGAGCAGTACTTC
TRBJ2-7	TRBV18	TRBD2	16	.	CASSPSGLAGSGEQYF	TGTGCCAGCTCACCATCGGGACTAGCGGGGTCCGGCGAGCAGTACTTC
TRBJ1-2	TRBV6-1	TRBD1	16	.	CASSEYTGVANYGYTF	TGTGCCAGCAGTGAATACACAGGGGTTGCTAACTATGGCTACACCTTC
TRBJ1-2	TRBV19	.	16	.	CASSIDRPGEELGYTF	TGTGCCAGTAGTATAGATCGGCCGGGAGAAGAGTTGGGCTACACCTTC
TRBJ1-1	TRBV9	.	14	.	CASSPWAMNTEAFF	TGTGCCAGCAGCCCATGGGCAATGAACACTGAAGCTTTCTTT
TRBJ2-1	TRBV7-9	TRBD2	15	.	CASSPTTGGWNEQFF	TGTGCCAGCAGCCCCACGACGGGGGGTTGGAATGAGCAGTTCTTC
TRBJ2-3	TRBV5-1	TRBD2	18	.	CASSPRTGTSGLTDTQYF	TGCGCCAGCAGCCCAAGAACCGGGACTAGCGGACTCACAGATACGCAGTATTTT
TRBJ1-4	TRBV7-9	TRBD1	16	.	CASSDPPTGEGEKLFF	TGTGCCAGCAGCGACCCGCCGACAGGGGAGGGAGAAAAACTGTTTTTT
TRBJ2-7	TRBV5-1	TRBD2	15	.	CASSAGGEPWYEQYF	TGCGCCAGCAGCGCGGGAGGGGAGCCATGGTACGAGCAGTACTTC
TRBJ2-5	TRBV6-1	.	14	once	CASRADRDQETQYF	TGTGCCAGCAGGGCTGACAGAGACCAAGAGACCCAGTACTTC
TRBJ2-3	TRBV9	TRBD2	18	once	CASSPRSGSTLSTDTQYF	TGTGCCAGCAGCCCGCGCAGCGGGAGTACCCTTAGCACAGATACGCAGTATTTT
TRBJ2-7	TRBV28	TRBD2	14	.	CASMEVAGPYEQYF	TGTGCCAGCATGGAGGTAGCGGGACCCTACGAGCAGTACTTC
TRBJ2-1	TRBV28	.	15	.	CATTGSLGSYNEQFF	TGTGCCACCACTGGATCCCTGGGTTCCTACAATGAGCAGTTCTTC
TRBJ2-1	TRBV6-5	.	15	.	CASRNDVSSYNEQFF	TGTGCCAGCAGGAACGACGTGAGCTCCTACAATGAGCAGTTCTTC
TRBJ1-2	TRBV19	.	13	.	CASGRLTNYGYTF	TGTGCCAGTGGGAGGTTGACTAACTATGGCTACACCTTC
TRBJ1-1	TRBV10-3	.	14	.	CAISEDSLNTEAFF	TGTGCCATCAGTGAGGACAGTCTTAACACTGAAGCTTTCTTT
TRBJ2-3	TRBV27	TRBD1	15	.	CASSLRTGFGDTQYF	TGTGCCAGCAGTTTACGGACAGGGTTTGGAGATACGCAGTATTTT
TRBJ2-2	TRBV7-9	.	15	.	CASSSLRGSPGELFF	TGTGCCAGCAGCTCCCTCCGCGGGTCCCCCGGGGAGCTGTTTTTT
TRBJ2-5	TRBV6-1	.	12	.	CASIDRGGAQYF	TGTGCCAGCATAGACAGGGGAGGGGCCCAGTACTTC
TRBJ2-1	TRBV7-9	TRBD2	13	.	CASSPWTRSEQFF	TGTGCCAGCAGCCCTTGGACTAGATCTGAGCAGTTCTTC
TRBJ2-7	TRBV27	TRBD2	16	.	CASSLDSGLAGSEQYF	TGTGCCAGCAGTTTAGATTCAGGACTAGCGGGATCCGAGCAGTACTTC
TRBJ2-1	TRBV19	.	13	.	CASGRVAYNEQFF	TGTGCCAGTGGCAGAGTAGCGTACAATGAGCAGTTCTTC
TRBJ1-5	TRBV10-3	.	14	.	CAISEPQKNQPQHF	TGTGCCATCAGTGAGCCCCAGAAGAATCAGCCCCAGCATTTT
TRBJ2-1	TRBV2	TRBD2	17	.	CASSEGPTSGYYNEQFF	TGTGCCAGCAGTGAAGGCCCGACTAGCGGGTATTACAATGAGCAGTTCTTC
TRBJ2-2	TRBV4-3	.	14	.	CASSQDPLAGELFF	TGCGCCAGCAGCCAAGATCCCCTGGCCGGGGAGCTGTTTTTT
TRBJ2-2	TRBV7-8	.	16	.	CASSSIPRGNTGELFF	TGTGCCAGCAGCTCTATCCCGCGCGGGAACACCGGGGAGCTGTTTTTT
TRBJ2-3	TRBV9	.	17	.	CASSTGRGGGSTDTQYF	TGTGCCAGCAGCACAGGAAGGGGGGGCGGTTCCACAGATACGCAGTATTTT
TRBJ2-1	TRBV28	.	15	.	CASSFVADYYNEQFF	TGTGCCAGCAGTTTTGTAGCGGACTACTACAATGAGCAGTTCTTC
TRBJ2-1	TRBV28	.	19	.	CASSLGRASVEWSYNEQFF	TGTGCCAGCAGCCTTGGACGGGCTAGCGTCGAGTGGTCCTACAATGAGCAGTTCTTC
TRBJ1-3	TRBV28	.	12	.	CATYRSGNTIYF	TGTGCCACCTACCGCTCTGGAAACACCATATATTTT
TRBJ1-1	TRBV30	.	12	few	CASGVGNTEAFF	TGTGCCTCGGGGGTTGGGAACACTGAAGCTTTCTTT
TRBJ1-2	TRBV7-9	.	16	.	CASSSRVTETNYGYTF	TGTGCCAGCAGCTCAAGGGTTACAGAGACTAACTATGGCTACACCTTC
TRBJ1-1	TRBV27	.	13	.	CASSLLGTTEAFF	TGTGCCAGCAGTTTACTGGGGACCACTGAAGCTTTCTTT
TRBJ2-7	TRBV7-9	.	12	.	CASSLANNEQYF	TGTGCCAGCAGCTTGGCCAATAACGAGCAGTACTTC
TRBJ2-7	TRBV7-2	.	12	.	CATRQDSYEQYF	TGTGCCACCCGACAGGACTCCTACGAGCAGTACTTC
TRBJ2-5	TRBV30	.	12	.	CAWHRARETQYF	TGTGCCTGGCACAGGGCCCGAGAGACCCAGTACTTC
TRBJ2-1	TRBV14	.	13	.	CASSHLGWNEQFF	TGTGCCAGCAGCCACTTGGGGTGGAATGAGCAGTTCTTC
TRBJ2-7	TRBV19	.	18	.	CASSIFPPGQGTFYEQYF	TGTGCCAGTAGTATATTCCCCCCCGGGCAGGGGACCTTCTACGAGCAGTACTTC
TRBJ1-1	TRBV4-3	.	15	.	CASSQDMRGNTEAFF	TGCGCCAGCAGCCAAGATATGCGGGGGAACACTGAAGCTTTCTTT
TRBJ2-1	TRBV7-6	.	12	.	CASSPTGNEQFF	TGTGCCAGCAGCCCAACAGGGAATGAGCAGTTCTTC
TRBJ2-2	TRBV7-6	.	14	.	CASSLLQNTGELFF	TGTGCCAGCAGCCTCCTCCAGAACACCGGGGAGCTGTTTTTT
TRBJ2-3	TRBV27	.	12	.	CASSLGPDTQYF	TGTGCCAGCAGTTTAGGGCCAGATACGCAGTATTTT
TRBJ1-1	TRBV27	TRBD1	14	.	CASSLTGLNTEAFF	TGTGCCAGCAGTTTGACAGGGTTGAACACTGAAGCTTTCTTT
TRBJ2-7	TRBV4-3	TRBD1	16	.	CASSQVYRGLNYEQYF	TGCGCCAGCAGCCAAGTATACAGGGGGCTAAACTACGAGCAGTACTTC
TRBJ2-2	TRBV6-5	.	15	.	CASSYSPRGTGELFF	TGTGCCAGCAGTTACTCACCAAGGGGCACCGGGGAGCTGTTTTTT